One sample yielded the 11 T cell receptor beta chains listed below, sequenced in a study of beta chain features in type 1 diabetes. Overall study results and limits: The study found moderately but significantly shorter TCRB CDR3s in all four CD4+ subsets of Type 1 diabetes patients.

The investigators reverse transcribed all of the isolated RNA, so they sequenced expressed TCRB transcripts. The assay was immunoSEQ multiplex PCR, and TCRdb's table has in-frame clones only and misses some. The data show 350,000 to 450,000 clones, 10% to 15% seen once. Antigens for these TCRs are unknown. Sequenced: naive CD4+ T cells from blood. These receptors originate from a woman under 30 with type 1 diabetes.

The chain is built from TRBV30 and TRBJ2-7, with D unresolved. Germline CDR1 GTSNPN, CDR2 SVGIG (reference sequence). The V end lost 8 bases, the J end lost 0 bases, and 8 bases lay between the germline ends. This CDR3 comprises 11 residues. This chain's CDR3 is CAHSSSYEQYF. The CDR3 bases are TGTGCCCACTCGAGCTCCTACGAGCAGTACTTC. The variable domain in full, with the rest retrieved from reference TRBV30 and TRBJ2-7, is SQTIHQWPATLVQPVGSPLSLECTVEGTSNPNLYWYRQAAGRGLQLLFYSVGIGQISSEVPQNLSASRPQDRQFILSSKKLLLSDSGFYLCAHSSSYEQYFGPGTRLTVT.

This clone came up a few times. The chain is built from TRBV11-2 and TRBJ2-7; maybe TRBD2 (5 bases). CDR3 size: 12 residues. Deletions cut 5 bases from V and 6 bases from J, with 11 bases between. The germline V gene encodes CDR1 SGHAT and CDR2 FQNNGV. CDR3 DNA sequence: TGTGCCAGCAGCCCGGAGGCCTCCGAGCAGTACTTC. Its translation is CASSPEASEQYF.

CDR3: CASSLGGSGVREQYF. In nucleotides, the CDR3 is TGTGCCAGCAGCTTAGGCGGGAGTGGGGTCCGGGAGCAGTACTTC. This chain uses TRBV7-2 with TRBJ2-7, with TRBD2 matching over 7 bases. The CDR3 sequence is 15 residues long. J was trimmed by 7 bases and V by 1 base; bases with no gene match: 10. CDR1 SGHTA and CDR2 FQGNSA come from the germline V gene.

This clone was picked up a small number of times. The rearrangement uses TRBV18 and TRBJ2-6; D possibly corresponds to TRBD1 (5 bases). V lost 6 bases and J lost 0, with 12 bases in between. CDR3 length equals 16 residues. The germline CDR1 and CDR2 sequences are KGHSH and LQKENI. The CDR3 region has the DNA TGTGCCAGCTCCCGGTACCAGGGCTCTGGGGCCAACGTCCTGACTTTC. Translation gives CASSRYQGSGANVLTF.

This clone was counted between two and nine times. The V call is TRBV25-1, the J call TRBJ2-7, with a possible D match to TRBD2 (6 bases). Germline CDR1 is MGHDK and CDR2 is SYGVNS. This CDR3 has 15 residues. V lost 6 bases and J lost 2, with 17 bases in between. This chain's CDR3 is CASSLTGTGAYEQYF. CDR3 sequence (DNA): TGTGCCAGCAGCCTAACCGGGACTGGAGCCTACGAGCAGTACTTC.

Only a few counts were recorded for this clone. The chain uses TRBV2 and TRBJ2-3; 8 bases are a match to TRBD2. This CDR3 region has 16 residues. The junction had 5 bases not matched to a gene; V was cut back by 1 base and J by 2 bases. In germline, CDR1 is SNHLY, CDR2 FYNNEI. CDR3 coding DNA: TGTGCCAGCAGTGAAGGTACTAGCGGACCCACAGATACGCAGTATTTT. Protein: CASSEGTSGPTDTQYF.

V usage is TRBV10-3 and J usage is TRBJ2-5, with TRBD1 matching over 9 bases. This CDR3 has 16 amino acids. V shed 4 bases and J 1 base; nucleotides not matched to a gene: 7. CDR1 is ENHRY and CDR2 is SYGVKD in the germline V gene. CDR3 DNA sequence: TGTGCCATCAGTGGCAGACAGGGGGATCCCCAAGAGACCCAGTACTTC. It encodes CAISGRQGDPQETQYF.

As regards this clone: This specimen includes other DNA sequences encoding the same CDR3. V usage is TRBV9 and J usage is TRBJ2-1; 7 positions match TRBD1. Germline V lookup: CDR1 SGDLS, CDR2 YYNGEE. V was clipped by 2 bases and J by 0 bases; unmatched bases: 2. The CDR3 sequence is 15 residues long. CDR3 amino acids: CASSVEGASYNEQFF. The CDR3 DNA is TGTGCCAGCAGCGTCGAGGGGGCCTCCTACAATGAGCAGTTCTTC.

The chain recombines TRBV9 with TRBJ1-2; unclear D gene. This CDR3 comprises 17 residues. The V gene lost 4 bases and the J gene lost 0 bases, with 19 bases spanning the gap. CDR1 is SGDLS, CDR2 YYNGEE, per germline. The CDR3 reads CASSPGRALRANYGYTF. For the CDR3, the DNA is TGTGCCAGCAGCCCCGGAAGGGCTTTGAGGGCTAACTATGGCTACACCTTC.

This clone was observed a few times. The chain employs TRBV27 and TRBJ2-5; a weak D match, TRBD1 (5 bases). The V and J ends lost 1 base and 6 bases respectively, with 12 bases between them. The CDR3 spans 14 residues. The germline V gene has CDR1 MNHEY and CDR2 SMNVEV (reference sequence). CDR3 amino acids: CASSLWGHEKTQYF. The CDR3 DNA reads TGTGCCAGCAGTTTATGGGGCCATGAGAAGACCCAGTACTTC.

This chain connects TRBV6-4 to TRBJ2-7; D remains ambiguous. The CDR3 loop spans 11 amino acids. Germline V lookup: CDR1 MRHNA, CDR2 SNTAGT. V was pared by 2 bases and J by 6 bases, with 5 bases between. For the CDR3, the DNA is TGTGCCAGCAGTGACGAGTCCGAGCAGTACTTC. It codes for CASSDESEQYF.